A single sample is the source of the 19 T cell receptor beta chains below, sequenced in a study of siplizumab effects on memory and regulatory T cells. Clones were sequenced by immunoSEQ multiplex PCR, and TCRdb holds only the in-frame ones, with some missing. There are about 68,000 clones in the sample; 93% occur only once, and 4.5% to 5% lies in the top ten. The sequenced material came from CD8+ T cells sorted from blood. These receptors all stem from a human donor in good health.

The chain links TRBV11-2 to TRBJ1-1; D is uncertain. The V end lost 5 bases, the J end lost 0 bases, and 4 bases lay between the germline ends. The CDR3 length is 12 residues. Germline V lookup: CDR1 SGHAT, CDR2 FQNNGV. CDR3 loop: CASSLLNTEAFF. The CDR3 DNA follows: TGTGCCAGCAGCCTATTGAACACTGAAGCTTTCTTT.

The chain links TRBV6-4 to TRBJ2-7; D call uncertain. With 7 bases removed from V and 2 bases from J, the gap between germline ends came to 9 bases. The CDR3 is made up of 12 amino acids. Looked up from germline, CDR1 is MRHNA and CDR2 is SNTAGT. CDR3 coding DNA: TGTGCCAGCACCCTTCGAGCCTACGAGCAGTACTTC. As protein: CASTLRAYEQYF.

This chain links TRBV4-1 with TRBJ2-7, with a tentative D call TRBD2 (6 bases). There are 15 residues in the CDR3. CDR1 is MGHRA and CDR2 is YSYEKL in the germline V gene. The ends were cut back, 0 bases at V and 5 bases at J, with 14 bases in the middle. CDR3 in DNA: TGCGCCAGCAGCCAAGATTACTTTGGGGGGAACGAGCAGTACTTC. Encoded protein: CASSQDYFGGNEQYF.

A single count supports this clone. The chain uses TRBV28 and TRBJ2-3; 7 nucleotides line up with TRBD1. The V gene end was trimmed by 6 bases and the J gene end by 2 bases; junction bases not matched to a gene: 5. The CDR3 length is 14 residues. Germline loops: CDR1 MDHEN, CDR2 SYDVKM. The CDR3 DNA reads as TGTGCCAGCAGCCTCGGGACAGACACAGATACGCAGTATTTT. It translates to CASSLGTDTDTQYF.

The CDR3 nucleotides are TGCAGTGGGCAGTTGAACACTGAAGCTTTCTTT. This sequence encodes CSGQLNTEAFF. The rearrangement uses TRBV20-1 and TRBJ1-1; D remains ambiguous. The V gene's germline CDR1 is DFQATT and CDR2 SNEGSKA (reference sequence). Trimming pared 7 bases from V and 0 bases from J, leaving 6 bases between. The CDR3 is made up of 11 amino acids.

Only one count was recorded for this clone. This chain connects TRBV19 to TRBJ2-7; the D is unclear. Germline CDR1 reads LNHDA; CDR2 reads SQIVND (reference sequence). The germline V and J ends were trimmed by 5 bases and 4 bases, with 6 bases remaining between them. The CDR3 has 11 amino acids. The CDR3 coding sequence is TGTGCCAGTAGTCTAGGGTACGAGCAGTACTTC. This translates into CASSLGYEQYF.

The chain employs TRBV2 and TRBJ1-3; 9 bases are shared with TRBD1. Germline V gives CDR1 SNHLY, CDR2 FYNNEI. Unmatched junction bases numbered 8, after V lost 0 bases and J lost 8 bases. The CDR3 runs 16 residues. As DNA, the CDR3 is TGTGCCAGCAGTGAAGCTCCGGGACAGGGACAGGACACCATATATTTT. Encoded protein: CASSEAPGQGQDTIYF.

This chain uses TRBV6-4 with TRBJ2-1, with 8 nucleotides matching TRBD2. Losses at the gene ends were 0 bases for V and 6 bases for J; bases not matched to a gene: 7. The CDR3 is 16 residues long. The germline CDR1 and CDR2 sequences are MRHNA and SNTAGT. The DNA for the CDR3 is TGTGCCAGCAGTGACTCAAGAGCGGGGGAGTTCAATGAGCAGTTCTTC. Protein product: CASSDSRAGEFNEQFF.

The rearrangement uses TRBV10-2 and TRBJ2-3; possible D gene TRBD2, 6 bases. Germline lookup yields CDR1 WSHSY and CDR2 SAAADI. V gave up 6 bases and J gave up 0 bases, with 10 bases separating them. The CDR3 covers 14 residues. The CDR3 bases are TGCGCCAGCAGGGCGGGGACTAGCACAGATACGCAGTATTTT. As protein: CASRAGTSTDTQYF.

The chain carries TRBV5-5 and TRBJ2-7, with TRBD1 as a possible D gene (6 bases). CDR1 is SGHKS, CDR2 YYEKEE, per germline (reference sequence). The V and J ends lost 5 bases and 9 bases respectively, with 24 bases between them. The CDR3 loop spans 15 amino acids. CDR3 protein: CASSTGSSPYEWQYF. Here the CDR3 DNA reads TGTGCCAGCAGTACAGGGTCATCACCCTACGAGTGGCAGTACTTC.

J is TRBJ2-3 and V is TRBV6-1; weak D call: TRBD1 (6 bases). Germline V gene data show CDR1 as MNHNS and CDR2 as SASEGT. The CDR3 contains 13 residues. The V end lost 6 bases, the J end lost 3 bases, and 10 bases lay between the germline ends. The CDR3 DNA sequence: TGTGCCAGCAGCCACAGGGTGACAGATACGCAGTATTTT. Translating gives CASSHRVTDTQYF.

J is TRBJ1-1 and V is TRBV7-9; 10 bases agree with TRBD1. The CDR3 is made up of 15 amino acids. V trimming: 1 base; J trimming: 8 bases; junction bases outside the gene matches: 7. CDR1 and CDR2 from the germline V gene are SEHNR and FQNEAQ (reference sequence). CDR3 sequence: CASSLEGTGAVEAFF. Here the CDR3 DNA reads TGTGCCAGCAGCTTAGAAGGGACAGGGGCGGTCGAAGCTTTCTTT.

The chain recombines TRBV9 with TRBJ1-3, with a possible D match to TRBD1 (5 bases). Deletions cut 0 bases from V and 4 bases from J, with 8 bases between. From germline, CDR1 is SGDLS and CDR2 YYNGEE. The CDR3 has 14 amino acids. The CDR3, as DNA: TGTGCCAGCAGCGTAGGAGGGGACGGAAACACCATATATTTT. Residues: CASSVGGDGNTIYF.

V usage is TRBV12-5 and J usage is TRBJ1-2, with D possibly being TRBD1 (6 bases). Trimming took off 5 bases at V and 2 bases at J, with 12 bases between the two ends. The germline gives CDR1 LGHNT, CDR2 FRNRAP. This CDR3 is built from 14 residues. This chain's CDR3 is CASGLTGLNYGYTF. CDR3 DNA sequence: TGTGCTAGTGGTCTAACAGGGCTCAACTATGGCTACACCTTC.

The V and J genes are TRBV19 and TRBJ1-4; unclear D gene. CDR3 length: 13 amino acids. Germline V lookup: CDR1 LNHDA, CDR2 SQIVND (reference sequence). The V end was cut by 3 bases, the J end by 6 bases, with 8 bases between. The CDR3: CASSMSSYEKLFF. The CDR3 DNA reads as TGTGCCAGTAGTATGTCCAGTTATGAAAAACTGTTTTTT.

The chain joins TRBV2 to TRBJ2-1, with a tentative D call TRBD2 (6 bases). Germline V gene sequence: CDR1 SNHLY, CDR2 FYNNEI. V shed 8 bases and J shed 9 bases, with 20 bases lying between them. The CDR3 spans 14 residues. The CDR3: CASQRRGMEREQFF. The CDR3 DNA reads TGTGCCAGCCAAAGGAGGGGAATGGAGCGTGAGCAGTTCTTC. Using reference TRBV2 and TRBJ2-1 for the parts outside the CDR3, the full variable domain is EPEVTQTPSHQVTQMGQEVILRCVPISNHLYFYWYRQILGQKVEFLVSFYNNEISEKSEIFDDQFSVERPDGSNFTLKIRSTKLEDSAMYFCASQRRGMEREQFFGPGTRLTVL.

This chain joins TRBV11-1 and TRBJ2-1; 9 bases match TRBD1. The germline V gene has CDR1 SGHAT and CDR2 FQDESV (reference sequence). Unmatched junction bases numbered 3, after V lost 1 base and J lost 8 bases. The CDR3 is 14 residues long. The chain's CDR3 is CASSLETGGYEQFF. The CDR3 region has the DNA TGTGCCAGCAGCTTAGAGACAGGGGGTTATGAGCAGTTCTTC.

The CDR3, as DNA: TGCGCCGGCGGTCTCGGCTGGACAGGGCCCGCCTACTCCTACAATGAGCAGTTCTTC. As protein: CAGGLGWTGPAYSYNEQFF. The chain has TRBV5-1 and TRBJ2-1, with 8 positions matching TRBD1. From germline, CDR1 is SGHRS and CDR2 YFSETQ. The CDR3 totals 19 residues. Trimming took 10 bases from V and 0 from J; bases not matched to a gene: 21.

This chain uses TRBV25-1 with TRBJ1-2, with D uncertain. Germline V gene lookup returns CDR1 MGHDK and CDR2 SYGVNS. The V and J ends lost 2 bases and 4 bases respectively, with 14 bases between them. CDR3 size: 15 residues. The CDR3 nucleotides read TGTGCCAGCAGTGAACTGAGCGGGTCTACCTATGGCTACACCTTC. Translation gives CASSELSGSTYGYTF.